These 10 T cell receptor beta chains were all obtained from the same sample, sequenced in a study of shared T cell receptors in the human thymus. The protocol was immunoSEQ multiplex PCR, while the TCRdb copy is restricted to in-frame clones and leaves out a portion. The table has 450,000 to 650,000 clones, 78% seen once; the top ten hold about 0.012%. Another study also made use of these data, one on human thymus T cells.

The sequencing input was thymocytes. Source of these receptors: a boy under two years old with a congenital heart defect.

J is TRBJ1-2 and V is TRBV6-1; tentatively, D is TRBD1 (5 bases). The CDR3 totals 15 residues. Between the trimmed V and J ends, which lost 2 bases and 5 bases, there was a span of 15 bases. The germline V gene encodes CDR1 MNHNS and CDR2 SASEGT. The chain's CDR3 is CASSERLGRRYGYTF. DNA of the CDR3: TGTGCCAGCAGTGAACGCCTGGGGCGCCGGTATGGCTACACCTTC.

V gene TRBV7-9 combines with J gene TRBJ2-5, with 10 nucleotides matching TRBD2. The CDR3 loop spans 15 amino acids. Losses at the gene ends were 5 bases for V and 8 bases for J; bases not matched to a gene: 11. In germline, CDR1 is SEHNR, CDR2 FQNEAQ (reference sequence). The CDR3 spells CASSICTSGTVTQYF. As DNA, the CDR3 is TGTGCCAGCAGCATATGTACTAGCGGGACGGTAACCCAGTACTTC.

This clone occurred a few times. The sample holds other DNA sequences that translate to the same CDR3. The rearrangement uses TRBV27 and TRBJ2-7; 10 bases are shared with TRBD1. The germline CDR1 and CDR2 sequences are MNHEY and SMNVEV (reference sequence). The CDR3 runs 15 residues. The junction had 4 bases not matched to a gene; V was cut back by 4 bases and J by 1 base. This chain's CDR3 is CASSSPGQGSYEQYF. DNA for the CDR3: TGTGCCAGCAGTTCCCCGGGACAGGGGTCCTACGAGCAGTACTTC.

The chain employs TRBV5-6 and TRBJ1-5; 8 bases map to TRBD1. Germline lookup yields CDR1 SGHDT and CDR2 YYEEEE. The CDR3 sequence is 17 residues long. V was pared by 1 base and J by 3 bases, with 9 bases of the junction left unmatched. CDR3 protein: CASSLSEGTGNNQPQHF. CDR3 sequence (DNA): TGTGCCAGCAGCTTGAGTGAGGGGACAGGCAACAATCAGCCCCAGCATTTT. Drawing the rest from reference TRBV5-6 and TRBJ1-5, the complete variable domain is DAGVTQSPTHLIKTRGQQVTLRCSPKSGHDTVSWYQQALGQGPQFIFQYYEEEERQRGNFPDRFSGHQFPNYSSELNVNALLLGDSALYLCASSLSEGTGNNQPQHFGDGTRLSIL.

The sample holds one count of this clone. J is TRBJ2-1 and V is TRBV4-1, with 13 bases fitting TRBD2. Germline CDR1 reads MGHRA; CDR2 reads YSYEKL. With 0 bases clipped from V and 0 bases from J, the junction kept 11 bases outside the gene matches. The CDR3 has 21 amino acids. CDR3 residues: CASSQDLVETSGRSSYNEQFF. CDR3 nucleotides: TGCGCCAGCAGCCAAGATCTCGTGGAGACTAGCGGGAGGAGCTCCTACAATGAGCAGTTCTTC.

J is TRBJ2-2 and V is TRBV7-2; 11 bases line up with TRBD2. J gave up 4 bases and V 7 bases, and 11 bases lay outside the gene matches. This CDR3 comprises 17 residues. The germline V gene has CDR1 SGHTA and CDR2 FQGNSA. The CDR3 sequence is CASTLTSSGRCTGELFF. CDR3 coding DNA: TGTGCCAGCACCTTGACTTCTAGCGGGAGGTGCACCGGGGAGCTGTTTTTT.

The V call is TRBV27, the J call TRBJ1-1, with TRBD1 matching over 8 bases. Germline-derived CDR1 and CDR2 are MNHEY and SMNVEV (reference sequence). V lost 10 bases and J lost 1; bases outside the gene matches: 8. The CDR3 has 14 amino acids. CDR3 residues: CATNDRGGNTEAFF. The CDR3 DNA follows: TGTGCCACCAATGACAGGGGCGGGAACACTGAAGCTTTCTTT.

The chain combines TRBV28 with TRBJ1-1; 7 bases are shared with TRBD1. The CDR3 has 14 residues. From germline, CDR1 is MDHEN and CDR2 SYDVKM. J lost 2 bases, V lost 7 bases, and 7 bases had no gene match. The CDR3 bases are TGTGCCAGCACCATCGGGACAGCAAACACTGAAGCTTTCTTT. Protein: CASTIGTANTEAFF.

This rearrangement joins TRBV11-3 to TRBJ2-1, with TRBD2 as a possible D gene (6 bases). The germline V gene has CDR1 SGHNT and CDR2 YENEEA. CDR3 length: 15 residues. V dropped 1 base and J dropped 3 bases, with 10 bases sitting between them. The CDR3 DNA is TGTGCCAGCAGCTTAGGACGGGAGAACTACAATGAGCAGTTCTTC. Protein product: CASSLGRENYNEQFF.

The gene calls are TRBV14 and TRBJ2-7, with D hard to call. The CDR3 spans 14 residues. The germline gives CDR1 SGHDN, CDR2 FVKESK. V dropped 6 bases and J dropped 0 bases, with 12 bases sitting between them. The CDR3 sequence: CASSPTPYSYEQYF. The CDR3 DNA reads TGTGCCAGCAGTCCGACACCTTACTCCTACGAGCAGTACTTC. Full variable domain (remainder filled in from reference TRBV14 and TRBJ2-7): EAGVTQFPSHSVIEKGQTVTLRCDPISGHDNLYWYRRVMGKEIKFLLHFVKESKQDESGMPNNRFLAERTGGTYSTLKVQPAELEDSGVYFCASSPTPYSYEQYFGPGTRLTVT.